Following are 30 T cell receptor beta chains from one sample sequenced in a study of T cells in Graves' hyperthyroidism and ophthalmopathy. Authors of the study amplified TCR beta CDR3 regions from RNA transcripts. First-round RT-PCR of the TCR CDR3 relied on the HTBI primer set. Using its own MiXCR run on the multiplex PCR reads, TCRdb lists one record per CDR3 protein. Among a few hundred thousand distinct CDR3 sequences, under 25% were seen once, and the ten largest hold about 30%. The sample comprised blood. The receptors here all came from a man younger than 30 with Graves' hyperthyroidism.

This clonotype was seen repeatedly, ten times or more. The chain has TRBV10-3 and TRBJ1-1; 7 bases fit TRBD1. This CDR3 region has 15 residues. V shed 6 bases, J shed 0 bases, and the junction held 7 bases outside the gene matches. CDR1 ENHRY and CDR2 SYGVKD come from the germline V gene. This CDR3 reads CAIRPQGELNTEAFF. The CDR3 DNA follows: TGTGCCATCAGACCTCAGGGGGAATTGAACACTGAAGCTTTCTTT.

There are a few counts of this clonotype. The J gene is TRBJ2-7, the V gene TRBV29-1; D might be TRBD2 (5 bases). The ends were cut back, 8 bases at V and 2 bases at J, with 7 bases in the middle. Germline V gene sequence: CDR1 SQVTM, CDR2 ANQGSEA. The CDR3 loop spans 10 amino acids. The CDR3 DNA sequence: TGCAGCATCGGGGCCTACGAGCAGTACTTC. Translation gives CSIGAYEQYF.

CDR3 sequence (DNA): TGTGCCAGCAGCCAAGATCTCGGCACAAACACTGAAGCTTTCTTT. Its translation is CASSQDLGTNTEAFF. The J gene is TRBJ1-1, the V gene TRBV3-1; D gene unclear. With 0 bases removed from V and 2 bases from J, the gap between germline ends came to 10 bases. The germline V gene encodes CDR1 LGHDT and CDR2 YNNKEL (reference sequence). This CDR3 comprises 15 residues.

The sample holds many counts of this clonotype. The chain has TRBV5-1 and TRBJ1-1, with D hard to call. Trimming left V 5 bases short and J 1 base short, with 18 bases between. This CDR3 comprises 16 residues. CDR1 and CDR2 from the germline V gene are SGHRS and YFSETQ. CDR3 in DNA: TGCGCCAGCAGAACAGAACTTTGGGCGGCGAACACTGAAGCTTTCTTT. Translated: CASRTELWAANTEAFF.

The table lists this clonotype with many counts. CDR3 DNA: TGTGCCAGCGGGGACAGGGGTGGCGAGCAGTACTTC. This sequence encodes CASGDRGGEQYF. The rearrangement joins TRBV28 to TRBJ2-7; TRBD1 agrees at 10 bases. Germline V gives CDR1 MDHEN, CDR2 SYDVKM. The CDR3 has 12 residues. The ends lost 8 bases at V and 6 bases at J; junction bases unmatched: 4. Using reference TRBV28 and TRBJ2-7 for the parts outside the CDR3, the full variable domain is DVKVTQSSRYLVKRTGEKVFLECVQDMDHENMFWYRQDPGLGLRLIYFSYDVKMKEKGDIPEGYSVSREKKERFSLILESASTNQTSMYLCASGDRGGEQYFGPGTRLTVT.

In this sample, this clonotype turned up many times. In DNA form, the CDR3 reads TGTGCCAGCAACCAGGGGACCGGGGAGCTGTTTTTT. Its translation: CASNQGTGELFF. The V call is TRBV19, the J call TRBJ2-2; D is possibly TRBD1 (6 bases). V was cut by 9 bases and J by 5 bases, with 10 bases left in between. Per germline, CDR1 LNHDA and CDR2 SQIVND (reference sequence). CDR3 length: 12 amino acids.

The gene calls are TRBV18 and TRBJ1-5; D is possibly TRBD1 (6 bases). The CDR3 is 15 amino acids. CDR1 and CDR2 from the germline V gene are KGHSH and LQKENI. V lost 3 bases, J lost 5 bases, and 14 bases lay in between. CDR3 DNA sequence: TGTGCCAGCTCACCCAGACAGGAAGCTCATCAGCCCCAGCATTTT. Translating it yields CASSPRQEAHQPQHF.

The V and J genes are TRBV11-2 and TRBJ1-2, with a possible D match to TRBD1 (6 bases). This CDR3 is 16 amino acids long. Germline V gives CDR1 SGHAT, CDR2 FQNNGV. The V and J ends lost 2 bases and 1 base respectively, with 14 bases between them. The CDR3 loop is CASSLFGGADNYGYTF. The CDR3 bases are TGTGCCAGCAGCTTATTCGGGGGCGCCGATAACTATGGCTACACCTTC. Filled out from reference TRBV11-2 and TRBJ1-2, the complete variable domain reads EAGVAQSPRYKIIEKRQSVAFWCNPISGHATLYWYQQILGQGPKLLIQFQNNGVVDDSQLPKDRFSAERLKGVDSTLKIQPAKLEDSAVYLCASSLFGGADNYGYTFGSGTRLTVV.

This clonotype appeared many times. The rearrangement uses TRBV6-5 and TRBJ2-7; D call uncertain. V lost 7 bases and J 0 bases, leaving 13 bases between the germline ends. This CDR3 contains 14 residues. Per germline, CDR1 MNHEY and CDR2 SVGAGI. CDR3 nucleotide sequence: TGTGCCAGCACCGCGCTAATCAGCTCCTACGAGCAGTACTTC. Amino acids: CASTALISSYEQYF.

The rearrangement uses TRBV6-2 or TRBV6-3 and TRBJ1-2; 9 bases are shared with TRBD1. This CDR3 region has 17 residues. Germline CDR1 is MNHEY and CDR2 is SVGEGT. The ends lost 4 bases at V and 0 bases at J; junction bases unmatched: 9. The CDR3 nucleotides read TGTGCCAGCAGTTGGGGACAGGGAGGCGGACCTAACTATGGCTACACCTTC. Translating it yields CASSWGQGGGPNYGYTF.

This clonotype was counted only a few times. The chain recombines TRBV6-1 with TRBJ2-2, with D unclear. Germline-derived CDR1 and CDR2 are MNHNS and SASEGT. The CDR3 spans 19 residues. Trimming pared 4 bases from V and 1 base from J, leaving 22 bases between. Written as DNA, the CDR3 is TGTGCCAGCAGTGTCCCCTCGAGTCCCCAACGTTTGAACACCGGGGAGCTGTTTTTT. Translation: CASSVPSSPQRLNTGELFF.

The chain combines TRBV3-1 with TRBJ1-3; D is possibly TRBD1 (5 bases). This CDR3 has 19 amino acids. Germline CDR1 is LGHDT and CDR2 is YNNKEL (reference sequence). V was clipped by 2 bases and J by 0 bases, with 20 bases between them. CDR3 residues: CASSQSGAGVGASGNTIYF. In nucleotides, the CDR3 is TGTGCCAGCAGCCAATCCGGCGCGGGGGTCGGGGCCTCTGGAAACACCATATATTTT.

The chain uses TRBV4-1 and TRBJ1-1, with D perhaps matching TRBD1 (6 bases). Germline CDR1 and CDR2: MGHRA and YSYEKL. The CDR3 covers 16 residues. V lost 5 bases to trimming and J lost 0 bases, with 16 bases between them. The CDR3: CASSWDEGGMNTEAFF. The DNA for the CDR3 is TGCGCCAGCAGCTGGGACGAAGGGGGGATGAACACTGAAGCTTTCTTT.

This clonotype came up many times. The CDR3 region is CASDRGEREAFF. The CDR3 DNA follows: TGTGCCAGCGACAGGGGGGAGAGGGAAGCTTTCTTT. The J gene is TRBJ1-1, the V gene TRBV19; TRBD1 agrees at 9 bases. The germline V gene encodes CDR1 LNHDA and CDR2 SQIVND (reference sequence). Unmatched junction bases numbered 7, after V lost 9 bases and J lost 8 bases. The CDR3 length is 12 residues.

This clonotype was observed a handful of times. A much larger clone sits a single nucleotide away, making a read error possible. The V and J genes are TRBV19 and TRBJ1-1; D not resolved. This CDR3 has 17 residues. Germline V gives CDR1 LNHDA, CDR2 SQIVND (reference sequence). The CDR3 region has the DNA TGTGCCGGTAGTACCCTCCGGGGATTCCATATGAACACTGAAGCTTTCTTT. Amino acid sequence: CAGSTLRGFHMNTEAFF. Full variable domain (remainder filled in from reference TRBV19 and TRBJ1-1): DGGITQSPKYLFRKEGQNVTLSCEQNLNHDAMYWYRQDPGQGLRLIYYSQIVNDFQKGDIAEGYSVSREKKESFPLTVTSAQKNPTAFYLCAGSTLRGFHMNTEAFFGQGTRLTVV.

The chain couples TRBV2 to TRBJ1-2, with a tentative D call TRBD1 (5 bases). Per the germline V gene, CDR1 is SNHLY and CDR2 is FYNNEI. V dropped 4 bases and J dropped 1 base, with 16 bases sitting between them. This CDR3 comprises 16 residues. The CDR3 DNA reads TGTGCCAGCAGTGTTACGTTCGAGGGGTTTAACTATGGCTACACCTTC. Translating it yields CASSVTFEGFNYGYTF.

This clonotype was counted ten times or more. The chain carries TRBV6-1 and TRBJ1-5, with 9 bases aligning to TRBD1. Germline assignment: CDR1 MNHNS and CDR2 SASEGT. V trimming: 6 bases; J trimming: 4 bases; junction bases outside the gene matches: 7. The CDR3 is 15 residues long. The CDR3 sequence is CASRGTGTENQPQHF. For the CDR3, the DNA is TGTGCCAGCAGGGGGACAGGGACCGAAAATCAGCCCCAGCATTTT.

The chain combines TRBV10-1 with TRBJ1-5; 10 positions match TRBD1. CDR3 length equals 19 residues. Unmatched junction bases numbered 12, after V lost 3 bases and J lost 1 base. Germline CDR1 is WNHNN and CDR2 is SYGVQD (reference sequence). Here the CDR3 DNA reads TGCGCCAGCAGTGATCAGGGGACAGGGGCCCTCGGAAGCAATCAGCCCCAGCATTTT. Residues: CASSDQGTGALGSNQPQHF.

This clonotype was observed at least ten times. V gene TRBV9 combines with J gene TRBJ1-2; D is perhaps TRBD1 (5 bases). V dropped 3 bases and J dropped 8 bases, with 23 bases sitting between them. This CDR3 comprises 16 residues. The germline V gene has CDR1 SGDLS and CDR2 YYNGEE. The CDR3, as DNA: TGTGCCAGCAGCGCTTATCTCGGGACGGACGGTCGGGGCTACACCTTC. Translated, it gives CASSAYLGTDGRGYTF.

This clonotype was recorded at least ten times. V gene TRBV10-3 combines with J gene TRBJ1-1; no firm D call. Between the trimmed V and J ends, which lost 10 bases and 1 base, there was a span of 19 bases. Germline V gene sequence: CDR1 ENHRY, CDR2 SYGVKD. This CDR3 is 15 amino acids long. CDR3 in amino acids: CATRYLGEGNTEAFF. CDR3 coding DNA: TGTGCCACGAGGTACCTAGGAGAGGGGAACACTGAAGCTTTCTTT.

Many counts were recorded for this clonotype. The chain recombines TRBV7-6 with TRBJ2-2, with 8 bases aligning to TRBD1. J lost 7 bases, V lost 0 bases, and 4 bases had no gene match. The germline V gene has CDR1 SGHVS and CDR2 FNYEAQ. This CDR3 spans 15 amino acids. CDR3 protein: CASSLASQGVGELFF. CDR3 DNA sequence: TGTGCCAGCAGCTTAGCGTCACAGGGGGTCGGGGAGCTGTTTTTT.

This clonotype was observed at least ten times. The CDR3 coding sequence is TGTGCCAGCAGCTTAGGCCAGAGGGGAGGCTACACCTTC. It encodes CASSLGQRGGYTF. V usage is TRBV7-9 and J usage is TRBJ1-2, with a tentative D call TRBD1 (5 bases). CDR1 is SEHNR and CDR2 is FQNEAQ in the germline V gene (reference sequence). The V end lost 1 base, the J end lost 8 bases, and 11 bases lay between the germline ends. The CDR3 runs 13 residues.

The CDR3 sequence: CASSRQGYSYEQYF. CDR3 nucleotide sequence: TGTGCCAGCAGTAGACAGGGATACTCCTACGAGCAGTACTTC. The rearrangement uses TRBV6-1 and TRBJ2-7; 7 bases line up with TRBD1. Germline V gene lookup returns CDR1 MNHNS and CDR2 SASEGT. The trim removed 5 bases at V and 0 bases at J, leaving 4 bases unmatched. The length of the CDR3 is 14 residues.

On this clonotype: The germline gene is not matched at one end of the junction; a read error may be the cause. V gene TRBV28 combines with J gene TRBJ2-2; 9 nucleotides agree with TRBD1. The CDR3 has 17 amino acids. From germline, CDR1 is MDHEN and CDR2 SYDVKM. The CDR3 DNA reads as TGTGCCAGCAGTAGGACAGGGGTTGGTCCTTACACCGGGAAGCTGTTTTTT. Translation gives CASSRTGVGPYTGKLFF.

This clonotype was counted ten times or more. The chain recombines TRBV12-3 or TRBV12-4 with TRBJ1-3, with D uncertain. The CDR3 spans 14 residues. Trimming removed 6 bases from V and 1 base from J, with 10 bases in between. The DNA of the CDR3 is TGTGCCAGCAGCCGACGCCCATCTGGAAACACCATATATTTT. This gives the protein CASSRRPSGNTIYF.

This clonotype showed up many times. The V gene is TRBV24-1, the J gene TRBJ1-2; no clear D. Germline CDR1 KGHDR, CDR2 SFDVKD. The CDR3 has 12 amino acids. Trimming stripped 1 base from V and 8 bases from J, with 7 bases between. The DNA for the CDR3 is TGTGCCACCAGTGATTTCGACACCGGCTACACCTTC. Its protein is CATSDFDTGYTF.

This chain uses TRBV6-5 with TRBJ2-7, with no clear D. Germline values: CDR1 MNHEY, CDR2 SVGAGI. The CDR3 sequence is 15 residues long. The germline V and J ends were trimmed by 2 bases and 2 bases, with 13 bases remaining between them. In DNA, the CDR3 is TGTGCCAGCAGTTACGGCGGAGCTACCACCTACGAGCAGTACTTC. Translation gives CASSYGGATTYEQYF.

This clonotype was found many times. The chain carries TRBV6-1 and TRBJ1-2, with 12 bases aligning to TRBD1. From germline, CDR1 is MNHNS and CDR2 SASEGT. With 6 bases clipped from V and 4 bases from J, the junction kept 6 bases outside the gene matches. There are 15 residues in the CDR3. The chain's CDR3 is CASRPGQGASYGYTF. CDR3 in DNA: TGTGCCAGCAGACCGGGACAGGGGGCGAGCTATGGCTACACCTTC.

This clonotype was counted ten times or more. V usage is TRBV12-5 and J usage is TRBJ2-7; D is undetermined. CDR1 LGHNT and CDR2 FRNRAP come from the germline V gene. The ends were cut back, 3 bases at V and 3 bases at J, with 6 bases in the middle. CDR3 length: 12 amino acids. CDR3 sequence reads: CASGLGHYEQYF. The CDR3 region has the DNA TGTGCTAGTGGTTTAGGGCACTACGAGCAGTACTTC.

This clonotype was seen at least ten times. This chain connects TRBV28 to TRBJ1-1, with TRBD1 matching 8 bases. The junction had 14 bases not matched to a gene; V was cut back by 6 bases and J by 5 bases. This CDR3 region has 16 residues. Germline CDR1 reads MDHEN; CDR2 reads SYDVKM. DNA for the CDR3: TGTGCCAGCAGGGGCCCGGGACAGGTTTCGGGGACTGAAGCTTTCTTT. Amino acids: CASRGPGQVSGTEAFF.